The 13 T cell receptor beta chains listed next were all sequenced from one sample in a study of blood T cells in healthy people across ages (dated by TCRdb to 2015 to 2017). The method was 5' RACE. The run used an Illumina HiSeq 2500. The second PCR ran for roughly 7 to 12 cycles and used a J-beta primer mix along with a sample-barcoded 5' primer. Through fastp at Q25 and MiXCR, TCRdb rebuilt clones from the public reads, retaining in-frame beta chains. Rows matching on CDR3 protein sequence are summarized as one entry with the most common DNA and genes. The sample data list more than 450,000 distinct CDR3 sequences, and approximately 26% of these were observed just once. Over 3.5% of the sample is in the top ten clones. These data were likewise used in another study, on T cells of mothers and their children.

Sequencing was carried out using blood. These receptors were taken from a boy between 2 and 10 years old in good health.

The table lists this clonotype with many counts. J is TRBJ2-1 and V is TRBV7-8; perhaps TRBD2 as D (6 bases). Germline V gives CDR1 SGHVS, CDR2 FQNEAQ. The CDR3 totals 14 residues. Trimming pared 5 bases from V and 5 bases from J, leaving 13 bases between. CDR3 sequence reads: CASSPRDLHNEQFF. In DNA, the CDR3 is TGTGCCAGCAGCCCCCGGGACTTACACAATGAGCAGTTCTTC. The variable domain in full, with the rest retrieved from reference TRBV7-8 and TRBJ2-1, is GAGVSQSPRYKVAKRGQDVALRCDPISGHVSLFWYQQALGQGPEFLTYFQNEAQLDKSGLPSDRFFAERPEGSVSTLKIQRTQQEDSAVYLCASSPRDLHNEQFFGPGTRLTVL.

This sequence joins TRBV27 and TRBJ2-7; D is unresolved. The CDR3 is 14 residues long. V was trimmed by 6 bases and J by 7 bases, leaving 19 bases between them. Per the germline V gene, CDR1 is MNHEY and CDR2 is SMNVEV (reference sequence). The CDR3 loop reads CASSPPGPLGEQYF. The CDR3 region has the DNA TGTGCCAGCAGCCCCCCCGGGCCCTTAGGAGAGCAGTACTTC.

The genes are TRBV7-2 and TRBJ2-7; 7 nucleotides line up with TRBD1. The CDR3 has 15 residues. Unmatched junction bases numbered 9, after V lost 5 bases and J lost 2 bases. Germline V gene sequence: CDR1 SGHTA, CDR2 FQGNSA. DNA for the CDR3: TGTGCCAGCAGCACAACCACCGGGACAGCCTACGAGCAGTACTTC. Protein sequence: CASSTTTGTAYEQYF.

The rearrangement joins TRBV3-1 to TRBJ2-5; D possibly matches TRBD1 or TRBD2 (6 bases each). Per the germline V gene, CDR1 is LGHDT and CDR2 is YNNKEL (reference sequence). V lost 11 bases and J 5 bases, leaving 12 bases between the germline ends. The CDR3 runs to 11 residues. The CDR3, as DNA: TGTGCCGGGGGGCAGGGTGAGACCCAGTACTTC. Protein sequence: CAGGQGETQYF.

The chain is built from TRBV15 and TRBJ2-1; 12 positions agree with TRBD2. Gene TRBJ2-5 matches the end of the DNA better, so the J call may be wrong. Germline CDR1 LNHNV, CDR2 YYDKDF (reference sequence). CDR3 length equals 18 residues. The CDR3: CATSRDYASGGVVETQYF. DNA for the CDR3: TGTGCCACCAGCAGAGATTATGCTAGCGGGGGGGTCGTGGAGACCCAGTACTTC.

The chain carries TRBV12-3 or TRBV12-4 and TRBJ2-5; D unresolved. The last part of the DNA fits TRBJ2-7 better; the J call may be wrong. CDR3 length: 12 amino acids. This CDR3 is CASSLSQSEQYF. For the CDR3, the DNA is TGTGCCAGCAGTTTAAGTCAATCCGAGCAGTACTTC.

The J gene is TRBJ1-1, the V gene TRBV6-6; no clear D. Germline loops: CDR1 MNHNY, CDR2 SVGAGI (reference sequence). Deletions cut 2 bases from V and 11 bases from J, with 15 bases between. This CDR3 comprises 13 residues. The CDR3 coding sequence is TGTGCCAGCAGTTACGGCGGAGGGTCATCGGCTTTCTTT. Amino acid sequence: CASSYGGGSSAFF.

The CDR3 region is CASSETGTSGYQETQYF. CDR3 sequence (DNA): TGTGCCAGCAGCGAGACTGGGACTAGCGGATACCAAGAGACCCAGTACTTC. This chain connects TRBV9 to TRBJ2-5; 11 bases line up with TRBD2. The germline gives CDR1 SGDLS, CDR2 YYNGEE. This CDR3 contains 17 residues. The V gene end was trimmed by 3 bases and the J gene end by 0 bases; junction bases not matched to a gene: 7. Full variable domain (rest looked up from reference TRBV9 and TRBJ2-5): DSGVTQTPKHLITATGQRVTLRCSPRSGDLSVYWYQQSLDQGLQFLIQYYNGEERAKGNILERFSAQQFPDLHSELNLSSLELGDSALYFCASSETGTSGYQETQYFGPGTRLLVL.

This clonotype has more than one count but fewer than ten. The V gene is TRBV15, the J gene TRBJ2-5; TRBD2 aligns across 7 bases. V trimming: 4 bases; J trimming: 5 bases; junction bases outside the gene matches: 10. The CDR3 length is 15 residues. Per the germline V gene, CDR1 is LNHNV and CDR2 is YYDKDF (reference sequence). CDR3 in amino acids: CATSKRGGVQETQYF. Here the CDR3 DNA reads TGTGCCACCAGCAAGAGGGGAGGGGTGCAGGAGACCCAGTACTTC.

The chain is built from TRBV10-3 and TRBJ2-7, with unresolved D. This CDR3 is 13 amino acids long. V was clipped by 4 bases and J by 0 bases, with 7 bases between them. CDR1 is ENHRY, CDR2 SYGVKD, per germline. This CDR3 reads CAISASPSYEQYF. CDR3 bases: TGTGCCATCAGTGCCAGCCCCTCCTACGAGCAGTACTTC.

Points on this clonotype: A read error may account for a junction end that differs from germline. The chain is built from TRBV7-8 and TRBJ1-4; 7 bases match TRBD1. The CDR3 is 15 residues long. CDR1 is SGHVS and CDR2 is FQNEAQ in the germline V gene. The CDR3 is CASSLERGPNEKLFF. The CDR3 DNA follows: TGTGCCAGCAGTTTAGAGAGGGGGCCGAATGAAAAACTGTTTTTT.

The CDR3 DNA sequence: TGCGCCAGCAGAGGACTAGCGGGGGGCTTCTCTGGGGCCAACGTCCTGACTTTC. It codes for CASRGLAGGFSGANVLTF. The chain recombines TRBV10-2 with TRBJ2-6; TRBD2 matches 14 bases. CDR3 length equals 18 residues. Germline CDR1 reads WSHSY; CDR2 reads SAAADI. The V segment lost 6 bases and the J segment 0 bases; nucleotides outside the gene matches: 4.

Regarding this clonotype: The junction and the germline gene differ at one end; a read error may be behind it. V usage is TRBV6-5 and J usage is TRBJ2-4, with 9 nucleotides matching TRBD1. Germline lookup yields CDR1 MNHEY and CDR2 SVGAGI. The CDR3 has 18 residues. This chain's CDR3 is CASSHSYSRQGGGNIQYF. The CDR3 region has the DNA TGTGCCAGCAGTCACTCCTATTCCCGACAGGGGGGAGGAAACATTCAGTACTTC.